The 25 T cell receptor beta chains reported below all come from one sample, sequenced in a study of blood T cell repertoires in COVID-19. Assay used: immunoSEQ multiplex PCR; TCRdb lists only in-frame clones, some missing. The sample gives under 45,000 clones, under 90% of which show up once; about 45% is in the top ten. Material for sequencing was peripheral blood. These receptors all come from a human donor in a cohort sampled during active COVID-19.

This chain links TRBV9 with TRBJ2-3, with TRBD2 matching 13 bases. The germline gives CDR1 SGDLS, CDR2 YYNGEE. Germline trimming cut 2 bases from V and 2 bases from J; bases unmatched to any gene: 5. The CDR3 runs to 17 residues. The CDR3 protein is CASSVGLAGTSTDTQYF. For the CDR3, the DNA is TGTGCCAGCAGCGTGGGACTAGCGGGAACTTCCACAGATACGCAGTATTTT.

This clone was observed a single time. The rearrangement links TRBV5-1 to TRBJ1-4; 7 nucleotides align to TRBD1. The germline gives CDR1 SGHRS, CDR2 YFSETQ. The ends lost 4 bases at V and 0 bases at J; junction bases unmatched: 3. The CDR3 has 15 amino acids. Here the CDR3 reads CASSAGQATNEKLFF. DNA for the CDR3: TGCGCCAGCAGCGCAGGACAGGCAACTAATGAAAAACTGTTTTTT.

The chain couples TRBV14 to TRBJ2-2; D might be TRBD1 (6 bases). This CDR3 spans 16 amino acids. V lost 4 bases to trimming and J lost 5 bases, with 17 bases between them. Germline V gives CDR1 SGHDN, CDR2 FVKESK. The DNA of the CDR3 is TGTGCCAGCAGCCGAATACAGGGTTCGAGTACCGGGGAGCTGTTTTTT. Residues: CASSRIQGSSTGELFF.

The chain joins TRBV21-1 to TRBJ2-3; no check of the table's D call, TRBD1, against the DNA was made. TRBV21-1 is described as a pseudogene. This CDR3 contains 21 residues. The DNA of the CDR3 is TGTGCCAGCAGCAAAACGTTCGAGGGGACCAGGGGACCAGAAAGAACAGATACGCAGTATTTT. Translating gives CASSKTFEGTRGPERTDTQYF.

This sequence joins TRBV3-1 (or the pseudogene TRBV3-2) and TRBJ2-1; D not resolved. CDR1 LGHDT and CDR2 YNNKEL come from the germline V gene (reference sequence). The V gene lost 0 bases and the J gene lost 7 bases, with 4 bases spanning the gap. This CDR3 contains 12 residues. In DNA form, the CDR3 reads TGTGCCAGCAGCCAAGACACTAATGAGCAGTTCTTC. Encoded protein: CASSQDTNEQFF.

The chain links TRBV11-2 to TRBJ2-5; 7 bases align to TRBD1. The CDR3 runs 15 residues. Trimming cost V 0 bases and J 1 base; bases outside gene matches: 2. In germline, CDR1 is SGHAT, CDR2 FQNNGV. In DNA form, the CDR3 reads TGTGCCAGCAGCTTAGAACAGGGGTTCCAAGAGACCCAGTACTTC. Protein: CASSLEQGFQETQYF.

This clone has only a few counts. Other DNA sequences in the same sample also yield this CDR3. The V call is TRBV6-1, the J call TRBJ2-7; tentatively, D is TRBD2 (6 bases). From germline, CDR1 is MNHNS and CDR2 SASEGT. The V end lost 2 bases, the J end lost 1 base, and 12 bases lay between the germline ends. The CDR3 has 15 amino acids. CDR3 loop: CASSERLAESYEQYF. The CDR3 nucleotides read TGTGCCAGCAGTGAAAGGTTAGCGGAGTCCTACGAGCAGTACTTC.

J is TRBJ2-3 and V is TRBV19; possibly TRBD1 for D (6 bases). This CDR3 is built from 11 residues. Germline V lookup: CDR1 LNHDA, CDR2 SQIVND (reference sequence). Trimming stripped 8 bases from V and 14 bases from J, with 17 bases between. CDR3 region: CASAQQGFLYF. The CDR3 DNA reads as TGTGCCAGTGCCCAGCAGGGGTTCCTGTATTTT.

CDR3 DNA: TGTGCCAGCTCGGGACTAGCGGGGTGGCGGCAGTACTTC. Encoded protein: CASSGLAGWRQYF. V gene TRBV27 combines with J gene TRBJ2-7, with 13 nucleotides matching TRBD2. The CDR3 covers 13 residues. After removal of 8 bases from V and 9 bases from J, the junction contained 7 bases not matched to a gene. Germline lookup yields CDR1 MNHEY and CDR2 SMNVEV (reference sequence).

The chain couples TRBV2 to TRBJ2-1; D is unresolved. CDR3 length: 14 residues. Looked up from germline, CDR1 is SNHLY and CDR2 is FYNNEI. Trimming shortened V by 7 bases and J by 0 bases, and 10 bases separated the two germline ends. CDR3 DNA: TGTGCCAGCAACAATGGCCCCTCCTACAATGAGCAGTTCTTC. Its protein is CASNNGPSYNEQFF.

CDR3: CASSPGLAGETQYF. DNA for the CDR3: TGTGCCAGCAGTCCAGGGCTAGCGGGCGAGACCCAGTACTTC. The rearrangement uses TRBV2 and TRBJ2-5; TRBD2 matches at 8 bases. From germline, CDR1 is SNHLY and CDR2 FYNNEI. This CDR3 has 14 residues. Trimming took 5 bases from V and 5 from J; bases not matched to a gene: 7.

The gene calls are TRBV20-1 and TRBJ1-1; D unresolved. Germline loops: CDR1 DFQATT, CDR2 SNEGSKA (reference sequence). The CDR3 contains 15 residues. Trimming left V 3 bases short and J 0 bases short, with 14 bases between. CDR3 sequence reads: CSASMAGLMNTEAFF. The CDR3 region has the DNA TGCAGTGCTAGTATGGCAGGACTTATGAACACTGAAGCTTTCTTT.

This chain connects TRBV4-3 to TRBJ2-7; D call uncertain. There are 14 residues in the CDR3. Germline V gives CDR1 LGHNA, CDR2 YSLEER. V lost 0 bases and J 6 bases, leaving 12 bases between the germline ends. Here the CDR3 reads CASSQDVGTGEQYF. The CDR3 DNA reads as TGCGCCAGCAGCCAAGATGTGGGTACGGGCGAGCAGTACTTC.

The CDR3 reads CASSPRQGAGETQYF. CDR3 DNA sequence: TGTGCCAGCTCACCACGACAGGGGGCTGGGGAGACCCAGTACTTC. The chain combines TRBV18 with TRBJ2-5; TRBD1 agrees at 10 bases. Germline V gene data show CDR1 as KGHSH and CDR2 as LQKENI. The CDR3 runs 15 residues. V dropped 1 base and J dropped 5; count of bases not matched to a gene: 4.

Comment on this clone: Other DNA sequences in this specimen translate into the identical CDR3. J is TRBJ2-3 and V is TRBV2; 8 positions agree with TRBD2. V trimming: 2 bases; J trimming: 1 base; junction bases outside the gene matches: 2. The CDR3 is 15 amino acids. CDR1 SNHLY and CDR2 FYNNEI come from the germline V gene. This CDR3 is CASSESGGRTDTQYF. The CDR3 coding sequence is TGTGCCAGCAGTGAATCGGGGGGGCGCACAGATACGCAGTATTTT.

The CDR3 loop reads CATNRGGSNEKLFF. The CDR3 DNA follows: TGTGCCACCAATAGGGGCGGAAGTAATGAAAAACTGTTTTTT. The rearrangement joins TRBV2 to TRBJ1-4; D is perhaps TRBD1 (5 bases). The V end lost 10 bases, the J end lost 4 bases, and 16 bases lay between the germline ends. Germline values: CDR1 SNHLY, CDR2 FYNNEI. The CDR3 is 14 residues long.

The chain joins TRBV6-2 or TRBV6-3 to TRBJ2-7; 12 bases agree with TRBD2. Per germline, CDR1 MNHEY and CDR2 SVGEGT. V trimming: 0 bases; J trimming: 3 bases; junction bases outside the gene matches: 3. The CDR3 totals 16 residues. The CDR3 loop reads CASSYSTSGGIYEQYF. CDR3 nucleotide sequence: TGTGCCAGCAGTTACTCGACTAGCGGGGGTATCTACGAGCAGTACTTC.

Here the CDR3 reads CASNPGLGTDTQYF. For the CDR3, the DNA is TGTGCCAGCAACCCGGGACTAGGGACAGATACGCAGTATTTT. V is TRBV6-5 and J is TRBJ2-3; 8 positions match TRBD2. Germline V CDR1 and CDR2: MNHEY, SVGAGI. The CDR3 totals 14 residues. J lost 3 bases, V lost 7 bases, and 6 bases had no gene match.

This chain joins TRBV28 and TRBJ1-2; 9 nucleotides agree with TRBD1. In germline, CDR1 is MDHEN, CDR2 SYDVKM. This CDR3 is 15 amino acids long. Unmatched junction bases numbered 6, after V lost 4 bases and J lost 3 bases. Written as DNA, the CDR3 is TGTGCCAGCAGTTGGCGGGGACAGGGTGACTATGGCTACACCTTC. It translates to CASSWRGQGDYGYTF.

V and J are TRBV10-3 and TRBJ2-2, with a weak D call TRBD2 (6 bases). This CDR3 is built from 16 residues. Germline V gives CDR1 ENHRY, CDR2 SYGVKD. Between the trimmed V and J ends, which lost 7 bases and 5 bases, there was a span of 20 bases. The CDR3 DNA reads as TGTGCCATCAAATCCGGGACTGACACGGGAACCGGGGAGCTGTTTTTT. Its translation: CAIKSGTDTGTGELFF.

The chain couples TRBV6-6 to TRBJ2-1; D is possibly TRBD1 or TRBD2 (10 bases each). Germline V gene data show CDR1 as MNHNY and CDR2 as SVGAGI (reference sequence). V was pared by 6 bases and J by 2 bases, with 32 bases between. The length of the CDR3 is 21 residues. CDR3 bases: TGTGCCAGCAGCCGACCCGGGACAGGGGCACAGCGGGGGGGGACCTACAATGAGCAGTTCTTC. Protein product: CASSRPGTGAQRGGTYNEQFF.

This rearrangement joins TRBV4-3 to TRBJ2-5; 7 bases are shared with TRBD2. CDR1 and CDR2 from the germline V gene are LGHNA and YSLEER. The length of the CDR3 is 17 residues. V trimming: 0 bases; J trimming: 2 bases; junction bases outside the gene matches: 9. CDR3 sequence reads: CASSQDGFGGGQETQYF. CDR3 nucleotides: TGCGCCAGCAGCCAAGATGGTTTTGGGGGGGGGCAAGAGACCCAGTACTTC.

The chain employs TRBV6-5 and TRBJ1-1, with unresolved D. Germline V CDR1 and CDR2: MNHEY, SVGAGI. The CDR3 consists of 15 residues. Deletions cut 4 bases from V and 2 bases from J, with 14 bases between. The CDR3 reads CASSWRRSPNTEAFF. As DNA, the CDR3 is TGTGCCAGCAGTTGGCGGAGGTCTCCTAACACTGAAGCTTTCTTT.

This chain uses TRBV5-5 with TRBJ1-2; D possibly corresponds to TRBD1 (5 bases). Germline V lookup: CDR1 SGHKS, CDR2 YYEKEE (reference sequence). Deletions cut 4 bases from V and 5 bases from J, with 21 bases between. The CDR3 has 16 residues. The CDR3: CASSRAGEGIEYGYTF. CDR3 bases: TGTGCCAGCAGCCGGGCGGGGGAAGGCATAGAATATGGCTACACCTTC.

The V gene is TRBV30, the J gene TRBJ2-2; tentative D call: TRBD1 (6 bases). The CDR3 is made up of 13 amino acids. V shed 0 bases and J shed 6 bases, with 8 bases lying between them. Germline loops: CDR1 GTSNPN, CDR2 SVGIG (reference sequence). CDR3 DNA: TGTGCCTGGAGTGTACAGGGTGCCGGGGAGCTGTTTTTT. Its protein product is CAWSVQGAGELFF.